This paragraph reports one T cell receptor (beta chain). Antigen specificity is unknown. From approximately 3,500 ng of total RNA, each TCR library was prepared. TCRalpha and TCRbeta cDNA went through nested PCRs of approximately 16 and 10 cycles, two in total. TCRdb re-called the 5' RACE reads, yielding one record per CDR3 amino acid sequence without DNA. With about 140,000 distinct CDR3 sequences in the sample, the ten largest clones hold roughly 1.2%. The source of the sample is a study of monozygotic twins with inflammatory bowel disease. Study outcomes and limitations: Varied immunosuppressive treatments among patients may have increased repertoire variability. IBD patients had lower TCRbeta diversity (inverse Simpson) than healthy co-twins.

The CDR3 spans 13 residues. The germline V gene encodes CDR1 DFQATT and CDR2 SNEGSKA (reference sequence). The sequenced material came from blood. This chain connects TRBV20-1 to TRBJ1-5; TCRdb's assignment of TRBD1 cannot be checked, as there is no DNA. This TCR was recovered from a human donor with ulcerative colitis or Crohn's disease, or a healthy co-twin of an affected twin (not recorded which). CDR3 in amino acids: CSAYSGAPQPQHF.